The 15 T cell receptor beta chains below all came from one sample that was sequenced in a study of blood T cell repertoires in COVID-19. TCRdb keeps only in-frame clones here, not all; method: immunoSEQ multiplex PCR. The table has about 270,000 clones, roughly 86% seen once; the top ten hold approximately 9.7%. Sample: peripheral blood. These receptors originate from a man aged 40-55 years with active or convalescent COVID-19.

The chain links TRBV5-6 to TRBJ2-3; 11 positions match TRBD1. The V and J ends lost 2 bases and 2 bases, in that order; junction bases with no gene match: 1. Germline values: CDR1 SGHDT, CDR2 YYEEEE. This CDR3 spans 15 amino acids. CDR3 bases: TGTGCCAGCAGCTTAGGACAGGGGGCCACAGATACGCAGTATTTT. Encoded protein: CASSLGQGATDTQYF.

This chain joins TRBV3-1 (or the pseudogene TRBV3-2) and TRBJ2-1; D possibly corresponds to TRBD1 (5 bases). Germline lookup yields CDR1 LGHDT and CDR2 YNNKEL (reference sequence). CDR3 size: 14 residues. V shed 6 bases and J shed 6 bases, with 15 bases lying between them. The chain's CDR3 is CASRFLGAANEQFF. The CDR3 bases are TGTGCCAGCAGGTTTCTTGGGGCAGCCAATGAGCAGTTCTTC.

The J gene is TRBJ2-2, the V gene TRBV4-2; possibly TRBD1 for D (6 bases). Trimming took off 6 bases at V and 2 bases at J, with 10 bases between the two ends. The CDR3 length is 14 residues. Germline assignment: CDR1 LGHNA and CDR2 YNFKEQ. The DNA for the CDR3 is TGTGCCAGCAGATTGGGGGCAAACACCGGGGAGCTGTTTTTT. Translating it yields CASRLGANTGELFF.

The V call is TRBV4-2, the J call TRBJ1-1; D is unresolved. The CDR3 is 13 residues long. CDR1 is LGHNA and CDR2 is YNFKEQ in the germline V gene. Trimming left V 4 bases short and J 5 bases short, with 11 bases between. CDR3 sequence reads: CASSPETRTEAFF. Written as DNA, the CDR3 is TGTGCCAGCAGCCCAGAAACTCGGACTGAAGCTTTCTTT.

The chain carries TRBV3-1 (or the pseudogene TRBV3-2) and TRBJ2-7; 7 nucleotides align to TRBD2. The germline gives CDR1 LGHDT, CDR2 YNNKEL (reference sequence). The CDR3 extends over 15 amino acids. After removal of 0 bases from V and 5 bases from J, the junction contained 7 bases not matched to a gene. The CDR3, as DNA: TGTGCCAGCAGCCAAGATGCTAGCGGCTCACACGAGCAGTACTTC. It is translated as CASSQDASGSHEQYF.

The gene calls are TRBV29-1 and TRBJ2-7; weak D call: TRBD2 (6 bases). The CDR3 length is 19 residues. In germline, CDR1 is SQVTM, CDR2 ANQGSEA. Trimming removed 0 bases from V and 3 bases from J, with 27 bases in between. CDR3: CSVEDPIAGGTSTGYEQYF. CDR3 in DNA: TGCAGCGTTGAAGATCCGATCGCCGGAGGGACCTCAACCGGCTACGAGCAGTACTTC.

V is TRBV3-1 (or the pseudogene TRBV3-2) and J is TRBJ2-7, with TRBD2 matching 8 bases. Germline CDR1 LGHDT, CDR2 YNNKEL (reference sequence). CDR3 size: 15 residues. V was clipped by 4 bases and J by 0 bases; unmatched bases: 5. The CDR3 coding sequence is TGTGCCAGCAGCCTCGGACTAGCCTCCTCCTACGAGCAGTACTTC. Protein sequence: CASSLGLASSYEQYF.

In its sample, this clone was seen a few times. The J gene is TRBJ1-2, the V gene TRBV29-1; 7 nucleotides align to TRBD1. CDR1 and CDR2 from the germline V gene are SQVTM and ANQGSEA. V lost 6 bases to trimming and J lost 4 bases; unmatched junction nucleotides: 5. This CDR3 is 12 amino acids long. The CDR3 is CSVQGDFYGYTF. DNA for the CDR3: TGCAGCGTGCAGGGGGATTTCTATGGCTACACCTTC.

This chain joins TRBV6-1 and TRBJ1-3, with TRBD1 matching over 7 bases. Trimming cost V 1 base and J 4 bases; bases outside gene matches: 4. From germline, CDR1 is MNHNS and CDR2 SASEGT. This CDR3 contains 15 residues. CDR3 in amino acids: CASSEERTGGNTIYF. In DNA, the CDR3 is TGTGCCAGCAGTGAAGAGAGGACAGGCGGAAACACCATATATTTT.

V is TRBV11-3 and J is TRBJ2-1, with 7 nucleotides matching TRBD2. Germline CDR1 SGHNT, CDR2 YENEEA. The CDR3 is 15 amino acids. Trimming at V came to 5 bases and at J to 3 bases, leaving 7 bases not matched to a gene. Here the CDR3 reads CASSPREGGYNEQFF. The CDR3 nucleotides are TGTGCCAGCAGCCCGAGGGAGGGAGGCTACAATGAGCAGTTCTTC. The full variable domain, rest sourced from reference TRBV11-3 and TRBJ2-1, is EAGVVQSPRYKIIEKKQPVAFWCNPISGHNTLYWYLQNLGQGPELLIRYENEEAVDDSQLPKDRFSAERLKGVDSTLKIQPAELGDSAVYLCASSPREGGYNEQFFGPGTRLTVL.

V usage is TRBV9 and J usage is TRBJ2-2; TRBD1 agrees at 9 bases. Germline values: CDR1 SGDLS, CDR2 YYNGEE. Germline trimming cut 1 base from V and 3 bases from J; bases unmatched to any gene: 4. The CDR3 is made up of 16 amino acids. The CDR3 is CASSVSGTGHTGELFF. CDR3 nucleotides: TGTGCCAGCAGCGTATCCGGGACAGGGCACACCGGGGAGCTGTTTTTT.

CDR3 region: CASSSDGLAMGVRNEQFF. The CDR3 bases are TGTGCCAGCAGCTCCGACGGACTAGCGATGGGAGTGCGCAATGAGCAGTTCTTC. The chain is built from TRBV11-3 and TRBJ2-1; 9 positions agree with TRBD2. V was pared by 4 bases and J by 6 bases, with 16 bases of the junction left unmatched. The germline V gene encodes CDR1 SGHNT and CDR2 YENEEA. The CDR3 length is 18 residues.

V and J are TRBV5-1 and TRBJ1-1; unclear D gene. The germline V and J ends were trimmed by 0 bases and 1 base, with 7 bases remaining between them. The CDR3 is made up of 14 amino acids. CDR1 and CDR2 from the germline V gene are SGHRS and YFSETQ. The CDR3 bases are TGCGCCAGCAGCTTGGACACCCGGAACACTGAAGCTTTCTTT. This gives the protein CASSLDTRNTEAFF.

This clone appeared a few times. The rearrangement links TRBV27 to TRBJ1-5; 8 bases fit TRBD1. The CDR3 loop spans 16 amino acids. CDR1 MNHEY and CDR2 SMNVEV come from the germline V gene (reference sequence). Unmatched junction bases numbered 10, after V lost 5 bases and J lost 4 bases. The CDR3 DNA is TGTGCCAGCAGTACGACCCGGACAGGGATTAATCAGCCCCAGCATTTT. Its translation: CASSTTRTGINQPQHF.

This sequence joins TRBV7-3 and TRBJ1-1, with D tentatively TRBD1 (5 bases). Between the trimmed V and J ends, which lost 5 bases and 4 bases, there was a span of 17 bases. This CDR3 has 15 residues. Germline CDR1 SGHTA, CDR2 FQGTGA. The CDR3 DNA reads TGTGCCAGCAGCCCCCCCGGGGGTCCGGGCACTGAAGCTTTCTTT. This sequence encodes CASSPPGGPGTEAFF.